These T cell receptor beta chains were read from a single sample in a study of blood T cell repertoires in COVID-19. Sequencing used immunoSEQ multiplex PCR; TCRdb keeps in-frame clones, though not all of them. The sample records 300,000 or so clones, approximately 88% being singletons. Sequencing used peripheral blood. The receptors derive from a young woman who had recovered from COVID-19. Both conserved end residues are part of each CDR3. The D gene is left open where the match is weak. Only some rows state a clone size, as once, few, many or a class for expanded clones.

D	size	V	J	DNA	CDR3
NA	NA	TRBV28	TRBJ1-2	TGTGCCAGCAGTTTTCGACAGTATGGCTACACCTTC	CASSFRQYGYTF
NA	NA	TRBV4-1	TRBJ1-3	TGCGCCAGCAGCCAAGATTCAGGGCTCTCTGGAAACACCATATATTTT	CASSQDSGLSGNTIYF
TRBD1	NA	TRBV5-1	TRBJ2-7	TGCGCCAGCAGCTCTGGACAGGGTCCATACGAGCAGTACTTC	CASSSGQGPYEQYF
NA	NA	TRBV2	TRBJ2-3	TGTGCCAGCAGGGAATTAGGAGAACCCACAGATACGCAGTATTTT	CASRELGEPTDTQYF
TRBD1	NA	TRBV28	TRBJ2-7	TGTGCCAGCAGGAAGACAGGGTCCTATGTACCCTACGAGCAGTACTTC	CASRKTGSYVPYEQYF
TRBD2	NA	TRBV4-2	TRBJ2-7	TGTGCCAGCAGCCAGGGCGGACTAGGCTACGAGCAGTACTTC	CASSQGGLGYEQYF
NA	NA	TRBV5-8	TRBJ2-6	TGTGCCAGCAGCCTAGTGGGTGCTGGGGCCAACGTCCTGACTTTC	CASSLVGAGANVLTF
TRBD2	NA	TRBV11-2	TRBJ2-1	TGTGCCAGCAGCTTAGTGGAGCGGGGGGGTTACAATGAGCAGTTCTTC	CASSLVERGGYNEQFF
NA	NA	TRBV11-3	TRBJ2-2	TGTGCCAGCAGCTTAGGGGGGGACCCATCGAACACCGGGGAGCTGTTTTTT	CASSLGGDPSNTGELFF
NA	once	TRBV13	TRBJ2-3	TGTGCCAGCAGCGACACTAGCACAGATACGCAGTATTTT	CASSDTSTDTQYF
TRBD1	NA	TRBV28	TRBJ2-2	TGTGCCAGCAGTTCGACAGGGGAGAGTGCCGGGGAGCTGTTTTTT	CASSSTGESAGELFF
NA	NA	TRBV28	TRBJ1-3	TGTGCCAGCAGTTTATTGGGAGGCACCATATATTTT	CASSLLGGTIYF
NA	NA	TRBV7-2	TRBJ1-1	TGTGCCAGCAGCCCTAGAAGGGAGCAGGACACTGAAGCTTTCTTT	CASSPRREQDTEAFF
NA	few	TRBV12-3/TRBV12-4	TRBJ1-5	TGTGCCAGCAGTTTGGGCAGCCCCTTGCCCCAGCATTTT	CASSLGSPLPQHF
NA	NA	TRBV24-1	TRBJ2-3	TGTGCCACCGCTACTCAAGTAGCGACTAGCACAGATACGCAGTATTTT	CATATQVATSTDTQYF
NA	NA	TRBV30	TRBJ1-1	TGTGCCTGGAGTAAAGGTCCCGGAGACACTGAAGCTTTCTTT	CAWSKGPGDTEAFF
TRBD2	NA	TRBV5-1	TRBJ2-5	TGCGCCAGCAGCTTGCTCCTAGCGGGGGGGCCGGGGGAGACCCAGTACTTC	CASSLLLAGGPGETQYF
NA	NA	TRBV4-1	TRBJ1-2	TGCGCCAGCAGCCAAGTTGTGGCGGCGGGCTATGGCTACACCTTC	CASSQVVAAGYGYTF
TRBD2	NA	TRBV11-1	TRBJ2-1	TGTGCCAGCAGCCCCCAAGCGGGGGTGAACAATGAGCAGTTCTTC	CASSPQAGVNNEQFF
NA	NA	TRBV11-1	TRBJ2-2	TGTGCCAGCAGCCGAGGACGGGACACCTTCACCGGGGAGCTGTTTTTT	CASSRGRDTFTGELFF
NA	NA	TRBV7-3	TRBJ2-1	TGTGCCAGCAGCTTAATGGGACATTCCTACAATGAGCAGTTCTTC	CASSLMGHSYNEQFF
TRBD1	NA	TRBV29-1	TRBJ1-2	TGCAGCGTTGAAGATGGGACAGGGCTAGGCTACACCTTC	CSVEDGTGLGYTF
NA	NA	TRBV28	TRBJ1-1	TGTGCCAGCAGGCACAGAACCCCAAACACTGAAGCTTTCTTT	CASRHRTPNTEAFF
TRBD1	NA	TRBV6-4	TRBJ2-6	TGTGCCAGCAGCGCCAAACCAGGGGGCTCTGGGGCCAACGTCCTGACTTTC	CASSAKPGGSGANVLTF
TRBD1	once	TRBV12-3/TRBV12-4	TRBJ1-1	TGTGCCAGCAGTCTTCACAGGGGCACTGAAGCTTTCTTT	CASSLHRGTEAFF
NA	NA	TRBV1	TRBJ2-2	TGCACCAGCAGCCAAGACAGAGGACTAGCGGGGGGGCAGGACACCGGGGAGCTGTTTTTT	CTSSQDRGLAGGQDTGELFF
NA	NA	TRBV9	TRBJ1-2	TGTGCCAGCAGCCCTTCCTTGCAGGCGGGTGGCTACACCTTC	CASSPSLQAGGYTF
NA	NA	TRBV7-2	TRBJ2-1	TGTGCCAGCAGCTTAGGTGGGCAGGGCCCCTACAATGAGCAGTTCTTC	CASSLGGQGPYNEQFF
NA	NA	TRBV4-2	TRBJ2-2	TGTGCCAGCAGCCAAGATAAGTCGGGTAGGCAGGGGAACACCGGGGAGCTGTTTTTT	CASSQDKSGRQGNTGELFF
TRBD1	NA	TRBV18	TRBJ1-2	TGTGCCAGCTCACCAAGCGAGGTGACAGGGTCTGGCTACACCTTC	CASSPSEVTGSGYTF
TRBD1	NA	TRBV7-8	TRBJ2-5	TGTGCCAGCAGCTTACAGATCCCGGGACAGGGCTTCGAGGAGACCCAGTACTTC	CASSLQIPGQGFEETQYF
NA	NA	TRBV7-8	TRBJ2-6	TGTGCCAGCAGCTTAGGAGGTCGGCATCCGCTGACTGGGGCCAACGTCCTGACTTTC	CASSLGGRHPLTGANVLTF
TRBD2	NA	TRBV5-1	TRBJ2-3	TGCGCCACCGCGGGGGGGATCACAGATACGCAGTATTTT	CATAGGITDTQYF
NA	NA	TRBV15	TRBJ2-1	TGTGCCACCAGCAGGGACAAAAACAATGAGCAGTTCTTC	CATSRDKNNEQFF
TRBD2	NA	TRBV6-5	TRBJ2-7	TGTGCCAGCAACCCCAGGACTAGTTACGAGCAGTACTTC	CASNPRTSYEQYF
NA	NA	TRBV12-3/TRBV12-4	TRBJ2-5	TGTGCCAGCAGTCCCTCTTATGAGACCCAGTACTTC	CASSPSYETQYF
TRBD1	few	TRBV15	TRBJ2-2	TGTGCCACCAGCTGGACAGGGGGCCCCGGGGAGCTGTTTTTT	CATSWTGGPGELFF
TRBD1	NA	TRBV4-3	TRBJ1-6	TGCGCCAGCAGCCATGGGACAGCCCTATATAATTCACCCCTCCACTTT	CASSHGTALYNSPLHF
NA	NA	TRBV9	TRBJ2-3	TGTGCCAGCAGCGTAGAGTCGCTAGCTAGCACAGATACGCAGTATTTT	CASSVESLASTDTQYF
NA	NA	TRBV2	TRBJ2-7	TGTGCCAGCAGCCCCGCAGGGGGGAGCGAGCAGTACTTC	CASSPAGGSEQYF
NA	NA	TRBV19	TRBJ1-2	TGTGCCAGTACGGACAGAACCTATGGCTACACCTTC	CASTDRTYGYTF
TRBD2	NA	TRBV6-5	TRBJ2-7	TGTGCCAGCACCACGGGGGGGCCCTCCTACGAGCAGTACTTC	CASTTGGPSYEQYF
NA	NA	TRBV9	TRBJ2-5	TGTGCCAGCAGCGTATCGGGCGGACGGGCGGGGGGACAGGGTGTGGAGACCCAGTACTTC	CASSVSGGRAGGQGVETQYF
TRBD1	NA	TRBV7-9	TRBJ1-1	TGTGCCAGCAGCTTGACAGGGAAGAGCACTGAAGCTTTCTTT	CASSLTGKSTEAFF
NA	NA	TRBV5-1	TRBJ1-3	TGCGCCAGCAGCCCGGTACAGGGTGGCACTGGAAACACCATATATTTT	CASSPVQGGTGNTIYF
NA	NA	TRBV28	TRBJ1-4	TGTGCCAGCCTCTCTCGGACTAATGAAAAACTGTTTTTT	CASLSRTNEKLFF
TRBD2	NA	TRBV11-2	TRBJ2-1	TGTGCCAGCAGCCCATCCTATTCTGGGACTAGCGCGTATGAGCAGTTCTTC	CASSPSYSGTSAYEQFF
TRBD1	NA	TRBV13	TRBJ1-3	TGTGCCAGCAGCCCGGGACAGGGTAGTAACACCATATATTTT	CASSPGQGSNTIYF
TRBD1	NA	TRBV6-5	TRBJ1-4	TGTGCCAGCAGTACCCGGGACAGCCTGTTTTTT	CASSTRDSLFF
TRBD1	NA	TRBV9	TRBJ2-6	TGTGCCAGCAGTGCTCCGGGACAGGAGGCCTCTGGGGCCAACGTCCTGACTTTC	CASSAPGQEASGANVLTF
NA	NA	TRBV12-3/TRBV12-4	TRBJ1-3	TGTGCCAGCTCCCCCTCTGTGGGAAACACCATATATTTT	CASSPSVGNTIYF
NA	NA	TRBV7-2	TRBJ1-5	TGTGCCAGCAGCTTATTACAGGGTCAGCCCCAGCATTTT	CASSLLQGQPQHF
TRBD1	NA	TRBV27	TRBJ1-4	TGTGCCAGCAGCCTGACAGGGCCTAATGAAAAACTGTTTTTT	CASSLTGPNEKLFF
NA	NA	TRBV27	TRBJ1-6	TGTGCCAGCAGTTACACAGGGAATTCACCCCTCCACTTT	CASSYTGNSPLHF
NA	NA	TRBV7-9	TRBJ2-7	TGTGCCAGCAGCTCTCCACTAGACCGGGTCGAGCAGTACTTC	CASSSPLDRVEQYF
TRBD1	NA	TRBV5-1	TRBJ1-1	TGCGCCAGCAGCTTAGGGGACAGCGTCACTGAAGCTTTCTTT	CASSLGDSVTEAFF
TRBD2	NA	TRBV30	TRBJ2-2	TGTGCCCTCGCCGGGGCTAGCGGGGGGGGGAACACCGGGGAGCTGTTTTTT	CALAGASGGGNTGELFF